A single sample gave rise to the 7 T cell receptor beta chains below, sequenced in a study of T cell repertoires in cytomegalovirus infection. Their antigens remain unidentified. One entry per CDR3 protein, called by TCRdb with MiXCR from the reads. The repertoire consists of about 160,000 distinct CDR3 sequences, with roughly a fifth occurring once and the leading ten covering under 30%. The sequencing here drew on CD8+ T cells from cultured PBMCs, taken from culture after CMV antigen stimulation. These TCRs come from a human donor in good health (CMV status not recorded). Some clones in this sample may be carry-over from other donors' samples.

The chain couples TRBV27 to TRBJ1-1; D ambiguous. In germline, CDR1 is MNHEY, CDR2 SMNVEV (reference sequence). The V end lost 6 bases, the J end lost 3 bases, and 11 bases lay between the germline ends. CDR3 length equals 13 residues. CDR3 sequence: CASSGRPYTEAFF. The CDR3 DNA reads as TGTGCCAGCAGCGGCAGGCCGTACACTGAAGCTTTCTTT.

The V and J genes are TRBV7-2 and TRBJ2-7; 12 bases are a match to TRBD2. CDR3 length equals 16 residues. Germline loops: CDR1 SGHTA, CDR2 FQGNSA. Trimming cost V 5 bases and J 2 bases; bases outside gene matches: 7. The CDR3 loop is CASSPILAGGPYEQYF. The CDR3 DNA is TGTGCCAGCAGCCCGATCCTAGCGGGGGGGCCCTACGAGCAGTACTTC. The whole variable domain, filled in from reference TRBV7-2 and TRBJ2-7, reads GAGVSQSPSNKVTEKGKDVELRCDPISGHTALYWYRQSLGQGLEFLIYFQGNSAPDKSGLPSDRFSAERTGGSVSTLTIQRTQQEDSAVYLCASSPILAGGPYEQYFGPGTRLTVT.

This clonotype has a handful of counts. The V call is TRBV12-3 or TRBV12-4, the J call TRBJ2-1; 10 positions match TRBD2. The CDR3 contains 14 residues. The junction had 6 bases not matched to a gene; V was cut back by 7 bases and J by 6 bases. This chain's CDR3 is CASKISGGSNEQFF. The CDR3 DNA follows: TGTGCCAGCAAAATTAGCGGGGGGAGCAATGAGCAGTTCTTC.

The chain has TRBV5-6 and TRBJ1-2, with TRBD1 as a possible D gene (5 bases). The CDR3 totals 13 residues. Germline CDR1 reads SGHDT; CDR2 reads YYEEEE. Trimming removed 5 bases from V and 2 bases from J, with 10 bases in between. As DNA, the CDR3 is TGTGCCAGCAGTCACGGACAAAACTATGGCTACACCTTC. This codes for CASSHGQNYGYTF.

The V gene is TRBV12-3 or TRBV12-4, the J gene TRBJ2-3; D may be TRBD1 (6 bases). CDR3 length: 15 amino acids. V lost 6 bases and J lost 1, with 14 bases in between. The CDR3 is CASRKGHPGTDTQYF. CDR3 bases: TGTGCCAGCAGAAAGGGACACCCGGGCACAGATACGCAGTATTTT.

This sequence joins TRBV7-8 and TRBJ2-7; tentative D call: TRBD1 (5 bases). Per germline, CDR1 SGHVS and CDR2 FQNEAQ. This CDR3 has 13 amino acids. The V gene lost 2 bases and the J gene lost 7 bases, with 12 bases spanning the gap. Here the CDR3 DNA reads TGTGCCAGCAGCTTAAGTCCAGGGTGGGAGCAGTACTTC. Protein: CASSLSPGWEQYF.

The chain recombines TRBV7-2 with TRBJ2-7; 12 bases map to TRBD2. This CDR3 comprises 17 residues. The V gene's germline CDR1 is SGHTA and CDR2 FQGNSA. Unmatched junction bases numbered 10, after V lost 4 bases and J lost 3 bases. Written as DNA, the CDR3 is TGTGCCAGCAGCTCACAACTACTAGCGGGGGGCCTCTACGAGCAGTACTTC. Its translation: CASSSQLLAGGLYEQYF.